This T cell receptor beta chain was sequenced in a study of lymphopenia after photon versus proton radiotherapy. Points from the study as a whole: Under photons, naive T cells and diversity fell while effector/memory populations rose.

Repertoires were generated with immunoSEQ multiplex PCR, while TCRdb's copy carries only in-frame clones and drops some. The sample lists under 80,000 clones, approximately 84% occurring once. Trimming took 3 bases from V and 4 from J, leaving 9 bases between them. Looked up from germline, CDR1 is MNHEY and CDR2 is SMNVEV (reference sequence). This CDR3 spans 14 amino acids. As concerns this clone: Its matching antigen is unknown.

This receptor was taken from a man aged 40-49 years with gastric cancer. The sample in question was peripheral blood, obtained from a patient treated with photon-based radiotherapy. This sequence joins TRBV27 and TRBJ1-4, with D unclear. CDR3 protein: CASSFSGNNEKLFF. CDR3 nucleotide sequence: TGTGCCAGCAGTTTTTCGGGGAATAATGAAAAACTGTTTTTT.